Below are 6 T cell receptor beta chains sequenced from a single sample in a study of beta chain features in type 1 diabetes. All of the isolated RNA was reverse transcribed, so expressed TCRB transcripts were sequenced. TCRdb's copy holds only in-frame clones and misses some; the assay was immunoSEQ multiplex PCR. The sample shows tens of thousands of clones, roughly two thirds of them seen only once. Sequenced sample: Tregs from blood. These TCRs come from a woman in her thirties or forties in good health.

The chain employs TRBV7-9 and TRBJ2-5; a possible D gene is TRBD2 (6 bases). This CDR3 contains 16 residues. The germline CDR1 and CDR2 sequences are SEHNR and FQNEAQ (reference sequence). The V end was cut by 5 bases, the J end by 0 bases, with 16 bases between. The CDR3 bases are TGTGCCAGCAGCCCGCGGGGCGTTGGCGACCAAGAGACCCAGTACTTC. It specifies CASSPRGVGDQETQYF.

This chain links TRBV18 with TRBJ2-1; a possible D gene is TRBD1 (6 bases). The V end was cut by 6 bases, the J end by 2 bases, with 17 bases between. There are 16 residues in the CDR3. Germline V gene sequence: CDR1 KGHSH, CDR2 LQKENI. The CDR3 DNA reads as TGTGCCAGCTCTTACAAGACAGGCTATACCTACAATGAGCAGTTCTTC. Protein: CASSYKTGYTYNEQFF.

CDR3: CASSAGGTQYF. In nucleotides, the CDR3 is TGTGCCAGCAGTGCCGGGGGGACCCAGTACTTC. The rearrangement uses TRBV2 and TRBJ2-5; a weak D match, TRBD2 (6 bases). CDR1 and CDR2 from the germline V gene are SNHLY and FYNNEI. This CDR3 has 11 amino acids. V gave up 4 bases and J gave up 7 bases, with 7 bases separating them.

J is TRBJ2-3 and V is TRBV2; D not resolved. This CDR3 is built from 14 residues. Germline V gene lookup returns CDR1 SNHLY and CDR2 FYNNEI. The V end lost 8 bases, the J end lost 3 bases, and 15 bases lay between the germline ends. The CDR3 reads CASQRPGWTDTQYF. The CDR3 region has the DNA TGTGCCAGCCAACGCCCCGGGTGGACAGATACGCAGTATTTT.

The V call is TRBV10-3, the J call TRBJ2-1; 14 nucleotides match TRBD2. Germline lookup yields CDR1 ENHRY and CDR2 SYGVKD. The CDR3 has 15 amino acids. V was pared by 5 bases and J by 6 bases, with 3 bases of the junction left unmatched. The CDR3 bases are TGTGCCATCAGTCAGACTAGCGGGGGGGGCAATGAGCAGTTCTTC. It specifies CAISQTSGGGNEQFF.

The chain recombines TRBV5-6 with TRBJ1-6; D gene ambiguous. Trimming left V 2 bases short and J 8 bases short, with 11 bases between. CDR3 length: 14 amino acids. Germline V CDR1 and CDR2: SGHDT, YYEEEE. CDR3 region: CASSLWATDSPLHF. CDR3 nucleotide sequence: TGTGCCAGCAGCTTATGGGCAACAGATTCACCCCTCCACTTT. The whole variable domain, filled in from reference TRBV5-6 and TRBJ1-6, reads DAGVTQSPTHLIKTRGQQVTLRCSPKSGHDTVSWYQQALGQGPQFIFQYYEEEERQRGNFPDRFSGHQFPNYSSELNVNALLLGDSALYLCASSLWATDSPLHFGNGTRLTVT.